This entry concerns a single T cell receptor beta chain. This specimen includes other DNA sequences encoding the same CDR3. The sample comes from a study of blood T cell repertoires in COVID-19. Study summary: The United States, Italy and Spain were the sources of the acute and convalescent COVID-19 samples. From T cells, B-cell-depleted T cells, or PBMCs came the material, which was cDNA or gDNA.

The data were produced by immunoSEQ multiplex PCR, yet TCRdb's version contains in-frame clones alone and is incomplete. The sample shows just under 150,000 clones, roughly 90% of them seen only once. The V gene end was trimmed by 0 bases and the J gene end by 10 bases; junction bases not matched to a gene: 4. The CDR3 has 14 residues. The germline V gene has CDR1 SGHKS and CDR2 YYEKEE (reference sequence). The origin of this receptor is a human donor in a cohort sampled during active COVID-19. The sample taken for sequencing was peripheral blood. The chain employs TRBV5-5 and TRBJ1-6; 7 bases match TRBD1. CDR3 sequence reads: CASSLGQGGSPLHF. The CDR3 nucleotides are TGTGCCAGCAGCTTGGGGCAGGGGGGCTCACCCCTCCACTTT.